The clone carrying this T cell receptor (beta chain) was found many times. Its cognate antigen is unknown. This record belongs to a study of immune heterogeneity within non-small cell lung tumors. Study outcomes and limitations: Tumor sites in a patient shared identical dominant CDR3 beta clonotypes and also carried site-unique high-frequency clones.

Genomic DNA from bulk tumor acted as the template, and roughly 0.55 ug was loaded per sample. In surgery, several biopsies were collected from each primary tumor at widely spaced sites. The study cohort was described as untreated, and its members had newly diagnosed non-small cell lung cancer. They went on to have curative surgery. Multiplex PCR was performed with 32 V and 13 J primers, and it amplified TCR beta CDR3. TCRdb ran MiXCR on the multiplex PCR reads and lists one entry per CDR3 protein. This sample has roughly 3,200 distinct CDR3 sequences; roughly 15% occur once, and the top ten carry 15% to 20%. This CDR3 spans 12 amino acids. Deletions cut 6 bases from V and 6 bases from J, with 8 bases between. Germline CDR1 and CDR2: SEHNR and FQNEAQ (reference sequence).

Sequenced input: lung tumor tissue. The receptor was isolated from a man aged 50-59 years with non-small cell lung cancer. The rearrangement uses TRBV7-9 and TRBJ2-2, with TRBD1 as a possible D gene (5 bases). The chain's CDR3 is CASSRGSGELFF. The CDR3 DNA follows: TGTGCCAGCAGTAGGGGATCCGGGGAGCTGTTTTTT.